This entry features one T cell receptor beta chain sequence. Germline V CDR1 and CDR2: SQVTM, ANQGSEA. V lost 2 bases to trimming and J lost 7 bases; unmatched junction nucleotides: 7. This CDR3 has 13 amino acids. These data belong to a study of control samples from healthy donors and cancer patients. Assay used: immunoSEQ multiplex PCR; TCRdb lists only in-frame clones, some missing. The data contain 170,000 or so clones, about 91% of them singletons. Sequenced sample: blood. The chain couples TRBV29-1 to TRBJ1-2, with TRBD1 matching 7 bases. The source of this sequence is a woman between 35 and 50 years old in good health. The CDR3 DNA follows: TGCAGCGTTGAATCGGGACAGCGAGGTGGCTACACCTTC. Its translation is CSVESGQRGGYTF.